The clone carrying this T cell receptor (beta chain) came up many times. Its antigen is unknown. Researchers tagged individual cDNA molecules with unique molecular identifiers. MiXCR, applied by TCRdb to the 5' RACE reads, yields one record per CDR3 protein. Altogether around 83,000 distinct CDR3 sequences are present, about 9.4% being singletons, with the ten largest covering 7% to 9%. The germline gives CDR1 LGHDT, CDR2 YNNKEL (reference sequence). This CDR3 is built from 13 residues. V lost 1 base to trimming and J lost 2 bases, with 4 bases between them. This entry comes from a study of early T cells in non-severe SARS-CoV-2 infection. Across the whole study: The study sequenced bulk RNA from unsorted whole blood, with chains unpaired.

General observations from the study: VDJdb matching, biased toward anti-spike CD8 responses, missed private and CD4 specificities.

V and J are TRBV3-1 and TRBJ2-3; no clear D gene. This sequence originates from an adult who was a healthcare worker with PCR-confirmed SARS-CoV-2 infection or an uninfected control (not recorded which). This sample comprised whole blood, obtained at baseline. CDR3 sequence reads: CASSQGVTDTQYF. CDR3 DNA sequence: TGTGCCAGCAGCCAAGGTGTCACAGATACGCAGTATTTT.